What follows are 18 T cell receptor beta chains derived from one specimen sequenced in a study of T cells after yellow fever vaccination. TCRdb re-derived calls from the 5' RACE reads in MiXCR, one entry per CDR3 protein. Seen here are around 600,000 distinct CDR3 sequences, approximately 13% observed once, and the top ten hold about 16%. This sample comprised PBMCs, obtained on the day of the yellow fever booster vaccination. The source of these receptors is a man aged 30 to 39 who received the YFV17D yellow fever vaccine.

In DNA, the CDR3 is TGTGCCATCCCGGGACTAGCGGGACTAAAAACAGATACGCAGTATTTT. Translating it yields CAIPGLAGLKTDTQYF. The chain joins TRBV7-3 to TRBJ2-3; 13 bases are a match to TRBD2. The CDR3 runs 16 residues. Germline loops: CDR1 SGHTA, CDR2 FQGTGA. Losses at the gene ends were 10 bases for V and 3 bases for J; bases not matched to a gene: 10. Full variable domain (rest looked up from reference TRBV7-3 and TRBJ2-3): GAGVSQTPSNKVTEKGKYVELRCDPISGHTALYWYRQSLGQGPEFLIYFQGTGAADDSGLPNDRFFAVRPEGSVSTLKIQRTERGDSAVYLCAIPGLAGLKTDTQYFGPGTRLTVL.

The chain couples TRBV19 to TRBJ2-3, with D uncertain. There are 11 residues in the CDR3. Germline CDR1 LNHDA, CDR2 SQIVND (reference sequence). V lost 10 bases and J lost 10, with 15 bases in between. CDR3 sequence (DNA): TGTGCCATAGGGCCGATCGGTCCGCAGTATTTT. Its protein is CAIGPIGPQYF.

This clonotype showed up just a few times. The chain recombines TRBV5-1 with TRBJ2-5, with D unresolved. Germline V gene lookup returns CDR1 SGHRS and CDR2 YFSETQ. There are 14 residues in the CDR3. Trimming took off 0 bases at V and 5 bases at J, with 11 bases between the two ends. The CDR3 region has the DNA TGCGCCAGCAGCTTGGGTGACACCCGGGAGACCCAGTACTTC. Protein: CASSLGDTRETQYF.

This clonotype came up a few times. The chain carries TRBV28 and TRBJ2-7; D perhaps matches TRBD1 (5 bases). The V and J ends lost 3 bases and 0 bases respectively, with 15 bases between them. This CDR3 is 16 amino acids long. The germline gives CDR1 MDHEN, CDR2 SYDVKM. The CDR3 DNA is TGTGCCAGCAGTTTGGGGCCGGTGGAGAGCTCCTACGAGCAGTACTTC. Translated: CASSLGPVESSYEQYF. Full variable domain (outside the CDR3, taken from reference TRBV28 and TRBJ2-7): DVKVTQSSRYLVKRTGEKVFLECVQDMDHENMFWYRQDPGLGLRLIYFSYDVKMKEKGDIPEGYSVSREKKERFSLILESASTNQTSMYLCASSLGPVESSYEQYFGPGTRLTVT.

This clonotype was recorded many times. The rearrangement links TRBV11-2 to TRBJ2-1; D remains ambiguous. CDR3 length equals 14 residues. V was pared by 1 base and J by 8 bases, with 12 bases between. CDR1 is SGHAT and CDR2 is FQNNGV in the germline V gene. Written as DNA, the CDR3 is TGTGCCAGCAGCTTAGGTCTAGATCCCTATGAGCAGTTCTTC. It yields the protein CASSLGLDPYEQFF.

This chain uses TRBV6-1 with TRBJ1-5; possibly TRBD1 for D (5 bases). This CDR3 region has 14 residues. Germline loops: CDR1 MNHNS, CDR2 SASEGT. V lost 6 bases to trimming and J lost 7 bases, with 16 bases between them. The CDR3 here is CASRQDGGFQPQHF. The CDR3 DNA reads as TGTGCCAGCAGGCAGGACGGGGGGTTCCAGCCCCAGCATTTT.

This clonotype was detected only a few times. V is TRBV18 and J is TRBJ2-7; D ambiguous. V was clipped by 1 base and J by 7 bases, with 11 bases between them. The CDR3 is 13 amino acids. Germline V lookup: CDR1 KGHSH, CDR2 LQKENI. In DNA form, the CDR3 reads TGTGCCAGCTCACCACGAAGTCTGGGGGAGCAGTACTTC. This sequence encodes CASSPRSLGEQYF.

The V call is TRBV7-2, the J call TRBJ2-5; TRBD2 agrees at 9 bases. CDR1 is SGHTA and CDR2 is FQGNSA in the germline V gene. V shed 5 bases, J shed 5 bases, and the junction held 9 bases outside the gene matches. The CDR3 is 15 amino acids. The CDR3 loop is CASSPLAGDSETQYF. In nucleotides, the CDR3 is TGTGCCAGCAGCCCGTTAGCGGGAGATTCCGAGACCCAGTACTTC.

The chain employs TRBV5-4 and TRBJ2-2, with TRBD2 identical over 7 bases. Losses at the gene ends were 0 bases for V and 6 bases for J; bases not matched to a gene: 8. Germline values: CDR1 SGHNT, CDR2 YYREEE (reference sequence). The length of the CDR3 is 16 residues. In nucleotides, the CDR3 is TGTGCCAGCAGCTTGGGTTCGCGGGAGTTAGCCGGGGAGCTGTTTTTT. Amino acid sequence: CASSLGSRELAGELFF.

The chain's CDR3 is CASSLVRKRLSGANVLTF. For the CDR3, the DNA is TGTGCCAGCAGCTTAGTGCGTAAGCGCCTCTCTGGGGCCAACGTCCTGACTTTC. This sequence joins TRBV7-2 and TRBJ2-6, with D unresolved. Germline CDR1 reads SGHTA; CDR2 reads FQGNSA. CDR3 size: 18 residues. V lost 1 base, J lost 0 bases, and 13 bases lay in between.

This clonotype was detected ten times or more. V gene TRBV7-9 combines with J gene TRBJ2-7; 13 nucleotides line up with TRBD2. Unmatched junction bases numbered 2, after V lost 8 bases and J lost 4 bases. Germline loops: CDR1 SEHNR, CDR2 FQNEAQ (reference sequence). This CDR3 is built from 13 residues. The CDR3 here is CASGLAGEYEQYF. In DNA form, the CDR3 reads TGTGCCAGCGGACTAGCGGGAGAATACGAGCAGTACTTC.

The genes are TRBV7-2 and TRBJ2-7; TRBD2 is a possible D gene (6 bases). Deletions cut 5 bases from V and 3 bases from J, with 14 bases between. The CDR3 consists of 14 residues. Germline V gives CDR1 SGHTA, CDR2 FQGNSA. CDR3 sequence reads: CASSPYGGDYEQYF. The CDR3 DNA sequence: TGTGCCAGCAGCCCATACGGAGGGGACTACGAGCAGTACTTC.

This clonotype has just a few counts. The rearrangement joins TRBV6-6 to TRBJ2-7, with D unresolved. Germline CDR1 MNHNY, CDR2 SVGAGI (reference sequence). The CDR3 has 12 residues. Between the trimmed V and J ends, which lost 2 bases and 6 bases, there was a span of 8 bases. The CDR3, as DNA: TGTGCCAGCAGTTACCAAGGTCGCGAGCAGTACTTC. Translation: CASSYQGREQYF.

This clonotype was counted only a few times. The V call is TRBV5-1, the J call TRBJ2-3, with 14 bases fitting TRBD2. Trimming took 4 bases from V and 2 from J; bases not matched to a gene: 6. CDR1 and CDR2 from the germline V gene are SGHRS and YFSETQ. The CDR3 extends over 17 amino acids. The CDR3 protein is CASSVGLAGGSTDTQYF. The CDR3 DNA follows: TGCGCCAGCAGCGTCGGACTAGCGGGAGGATCCACAGATACGCAGTATTTT. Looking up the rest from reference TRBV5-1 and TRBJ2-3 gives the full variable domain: KAGVTQTPRYLIKTRGQQVTLSCSPISGHRSVSWYQQTPGQGLQFLFEYFSETQRNKGNFPGRFSGRQFSNSRSEMNVSTLELGDSALYLCASSVGLAGGSTDTQYFGPGTRLTVL.

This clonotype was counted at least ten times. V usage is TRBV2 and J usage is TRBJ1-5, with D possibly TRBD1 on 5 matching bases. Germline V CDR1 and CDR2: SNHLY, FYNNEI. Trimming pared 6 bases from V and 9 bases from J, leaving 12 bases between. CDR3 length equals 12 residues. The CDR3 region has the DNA TGTGCCAGCAGATCAGGGATAGGGCCCCAGCATTTT. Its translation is CASRSGIGPQHF.

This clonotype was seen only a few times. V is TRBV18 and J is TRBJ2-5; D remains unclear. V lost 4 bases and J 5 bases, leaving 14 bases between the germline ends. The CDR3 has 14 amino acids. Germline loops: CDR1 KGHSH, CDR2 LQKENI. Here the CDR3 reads CASSQFLGEETQYF. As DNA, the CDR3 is TGTGCCAGCTCACAATTCCTGGGTGAGGAGACCCAGTACTTC.

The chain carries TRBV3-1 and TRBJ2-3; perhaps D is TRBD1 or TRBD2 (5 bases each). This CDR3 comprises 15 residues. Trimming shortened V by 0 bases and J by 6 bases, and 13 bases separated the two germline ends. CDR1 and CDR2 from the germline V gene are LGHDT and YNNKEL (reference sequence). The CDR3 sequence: CASSQDAWGLDTQYF. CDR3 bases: TGTGCCAGCAGCCAAGATGCGTGGGGGTTGGATACGCAGTATTTT.

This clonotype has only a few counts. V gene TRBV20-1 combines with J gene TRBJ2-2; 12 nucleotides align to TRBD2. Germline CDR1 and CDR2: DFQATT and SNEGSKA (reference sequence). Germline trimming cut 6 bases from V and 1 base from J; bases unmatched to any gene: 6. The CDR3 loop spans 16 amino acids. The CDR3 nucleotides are TGCAGTGCGAAGTCTAGCGGGAGGGAGAACACCGGGGAGCTGTTTTTT. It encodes CSAKSSGRENTGELFF.